This T cell receptor beta chain was identified in a study of cytomegalovirus exposure and HLA in healthy donors. Study outcomes and limitations: Presence/absence results assume similar sequencing depth per donor, which may not hold. Because they were indistinguishable, some V segments, including TRBV6-2 and TRBV6-3, were excluded.

This clone was counted once. Its antigen is not known. Primers included in the PCR were 60 Vbeta and 13 Jbeta primers. Sequencing used immunoSEQ multiplex PCR; TCRdb keeps in-frame clones, though not all of them. The sample has 150,000 to 200,000 clones; approximately 71% are singletons. The germline gives CDR1 SGHKS, CDR2 YYEKEE (reference sequence). CDR3 length: 16 residues. V gave up 4 bases and J gave up 0 bases, with 16 bases separating them. This sequence was found in a girl aged 10 to 17 in good health and CMV-seronegative. The rearrangement joins TRBV5-5 to TRBJ1-2, with a possible D match to TRBD1 (6 bases). The material sequenced was PBMCs. The CDR3 is CASSLHSGQTNYGYTF. In DNA form, the CDR3 reads TGTGCCAGCAGCCTACACTCTGGACAGACTAACTATGGCTACACCTTC.